This section outlines one T cell receptor (beta chain) sequence together with its context. Its antigen remains unknown. This PCR relied on a set of 60 Vbeta primers and 13 Jbeta primers. Sequencing used immunoSEQ multiplex PCR; TCRdb keeps in-frame clones, though not all of them. The sample lists 120,000 or so clones, 70% to 80% occurring once. The germline V gene encodes CDR1 SGHDT and CDR2 YYEEEE. V was pared by 2 bases and J by 5 bases, with 10 bases between. The CDR3 is 13 residues long. This specimen belongs to a study of cytomegalovirus exposure and HLA in healthy donors. Study summary: Counted in an early data release were 65 million to 100 million unique TCRs from HLA-typed donors. For the roughly 400 genotyped donors, 75% to 90% fell within the Caucasian-associated ancestry cluster. Study-level points and caveats: CMV serostatus was the sole immune exposure information available. Previous analysis showed most TCR beta V segments were productive about 90% or about 30% of the time.

The sequence was collected from a woman aged 45-65 years in good health and CMV-seropositive. The sample consisted of PBMCs. The chain combines TRBV5-6 with TRBJ2-5, with D tentatively TRBD2 (5 bases). CDR3 loop: CASSFSVAETQYF. DNA for the CDR3: TGTGCCAGCAGCTTTAGCGTCGCGGAGACCCAGTACTTC.